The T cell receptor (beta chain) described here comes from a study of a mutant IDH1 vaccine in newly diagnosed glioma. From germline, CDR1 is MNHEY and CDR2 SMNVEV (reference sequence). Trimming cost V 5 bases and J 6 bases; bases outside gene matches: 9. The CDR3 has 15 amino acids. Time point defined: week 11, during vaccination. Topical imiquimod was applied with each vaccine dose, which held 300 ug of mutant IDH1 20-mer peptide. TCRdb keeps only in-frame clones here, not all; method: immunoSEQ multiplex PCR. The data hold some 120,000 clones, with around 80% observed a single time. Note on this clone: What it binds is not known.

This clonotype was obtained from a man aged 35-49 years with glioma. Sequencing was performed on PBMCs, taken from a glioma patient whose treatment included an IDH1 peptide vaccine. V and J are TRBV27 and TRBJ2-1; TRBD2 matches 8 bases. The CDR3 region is CASSPPGLGPNEQFF. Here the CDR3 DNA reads TGTGCCAGCAGTCCCCCGGGACTAGGGCCCAATGAGCAGTTCTTC.